The clone carrying this T cell receptor beta chain has more than one count but fewer than ten. Its antigen is as yet unknown. The CDR3 spans 14 residues. Germline loops: CDR1 LGHNA, CDR2 YNFKEQ. This entry comes from a study of blood T cells in healthy people across ages. Study at large: Capture via template switching afforded approximately one barcoded beta molecule per two T cells. Findings of the study overall: Not knowing donor CMV status may have confounded expanded clonotype changes.

Next came a second PCR, run for about 7 to 12 cycles, which used a sample-barcoded 5' primer along with a J-beta primer mix. Each cDNA molecule, via a template-switch adaptor with 12 random nucleotides, was tagged. MiXCR, run by TCRdb on the 5' RACE reads, gives a single entry per CDR3 protein. The data contain hundreds of thousands of distinct CDR3 sequences, roughly 43% of them singletons. The TCR was taken from an elderly man in good health. This chain links TRBV4-2 with TRBJ2-4; weak D call: TRBD2 (5 bases). The last part of the DNA fits TRBJ2-7 better; the J call may be wrong. Sequencing used blood. CDR3 protein: CASSQDRLEGEQYF. The CDR3 nucleotides are TGTGCCAGCAGCCAAGATCGTTTAGAGGGCGAGCAGTACTTC.